Sequencing of this T cell receptor beta chain was carried out in a study of blood T cells in healthy people across ages. Regarding this clonotype: Germline and junction disagree at one end, which may indicate a read error.

There are 13 residues in the CDR3. The germline gives CDR1 MGHRA, CDR2 YSYEKL. Through a sample-barcoded 5' primer and a J-beta primer mix, a second PCR was run for about 6 to 12 cycles. TCRdb processed the 5' RACE reads anew with MiXCR; each CDR3 protein has one entry. The sample consists of about 1.6 million distinct CDR3 sequences, roughly 32% of them appearing once. The sequence derives from a woman in her 30s in good health. V is TRBV4-1 and J is TRBJ1-5; D is uncertain. Sequencing was done on a sample of blood. This chain's CDR3 is CASGQERVQPQHF. Written as DNA, the CDR3 is TGCGCCAGCGGCCAAGAAAGGGTTCAGCCCCAGCATTTT.